This T cell receptor beta chain was retrieved from a study of CD8+ T cells in alopecia areata. As for the study in general: In an open-label trial, patients got 5 to 10 mg tofacitinib twice daily. Severity was scored as percentage of affected scalp area in treated patients.

V lost 2 bases and J lost 2, with 9 bases in between. This CDR3 comprises 14 residues. Germline-derived CDR1 and CDR2 are SEHNR and FQNEAQ (reference sequence). This clone has only a few counts. Documented treatment: oral pan-JAK inhibitor, 5-10 mg twice daily. Following extraction, RNA underwent reverse transcription to cDNA, which served as the sequencing template. The assay was immunoSEQ multiplex PCR, and TCRdb's table has in-frame clones only and misses some. The table lists roughly 120,000 clones, 58% of them singletons, with approximately 31% in the top ten. The source is a human donor with alopecia areata. The chain links TRBV7-9 to TRBJ2-5; TRBD1 is a possible D gene (5 bases). Here the sequenced sample was CD8+ T cells sorted from blood, taken at week 4, from a patient treated with tofacitinib. CDR3 nucleotides: TGTGCCAGCAGCTTACCAGGGCAGCAAGAGACCCAGTACTTC. Translating it yields CASSLPGQQETQYF.